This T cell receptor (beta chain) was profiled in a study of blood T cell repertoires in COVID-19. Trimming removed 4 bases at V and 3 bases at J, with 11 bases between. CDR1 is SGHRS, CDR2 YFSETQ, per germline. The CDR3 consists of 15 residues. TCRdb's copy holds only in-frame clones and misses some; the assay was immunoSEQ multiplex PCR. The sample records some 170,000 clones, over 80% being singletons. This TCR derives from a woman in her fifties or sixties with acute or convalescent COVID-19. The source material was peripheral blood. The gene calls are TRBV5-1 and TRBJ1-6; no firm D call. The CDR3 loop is CASSPEGSYNSPLHF. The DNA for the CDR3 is TGCGCCAGCAGCCCGGAGGGCAGCTATAATTCACCCCTCCACTTT.